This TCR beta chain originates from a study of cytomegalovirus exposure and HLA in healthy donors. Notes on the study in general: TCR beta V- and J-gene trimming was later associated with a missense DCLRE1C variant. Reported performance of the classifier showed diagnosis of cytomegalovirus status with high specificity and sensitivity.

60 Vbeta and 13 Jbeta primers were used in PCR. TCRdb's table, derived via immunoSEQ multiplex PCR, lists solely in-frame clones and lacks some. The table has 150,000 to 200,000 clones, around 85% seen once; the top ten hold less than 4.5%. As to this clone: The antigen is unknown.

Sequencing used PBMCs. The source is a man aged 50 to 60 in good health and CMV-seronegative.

CDR3 loop: CASSRAGGGCYEQYF. CDR3 bases: TGTGCCAGCAGCAGAGCTGGCGGGGGGTGCTACGAGCAGTACTTC. The rearrangement uses TRBV21-1 and TRBJ2-7; the D call TRBD2 from the table was never checked on the DNA. TRBV21-1 is flagged as a pseudogene. This CDR3 is 15 amino acids long.